This T cell receptor beta chain derives from a study of T cell repertoires in cytomegalovirus infection. Study-wide context: Well-studied HLA-B-restricted epitopes and recently identified HLA-C-restricted epitopes of CMV were both used in the study. Based on public TCR beta signatures, there were indications of CMV infection and of a matching HLA type. Whole-study results and caveats: Carriers of CMV plus the relevant HLA were identified by cumulative public TCR beta family frequency. It was HLA-C-restricted CMV-specific TCR beta clonotypes that dominated the response ex vivo.

Comment on this clonotype: Antigen unknown.

Each CDR3 protein gets one entry after TCRdb re-called the reads with MiXCR. The sample includes 360,000 or so distinct CDR3 sequences, approximately 30% of them seen just once. This receptor was taken from a human donor in good health (CMV status not recorded). Some clones in this sample may be carry-over from other donors' samples. The material sequenced was cultured PBMCs, taken from culture after CMV antigen stimulation.

CDR3 loop: CASSPRIHQETQYF. CDR3 in DNA: TGTGCCAGCAGTCCCCGGATACACCAAGAGACCCAGTACTTC. The rearrangement links TRBV12-3 or TRBV12-4 to TRBJ2-5; no clear D. The CDR3 covers 14 residues. With 5 bases removed from V and 0 bases from J, the gap between germline ends came to 10 bases.